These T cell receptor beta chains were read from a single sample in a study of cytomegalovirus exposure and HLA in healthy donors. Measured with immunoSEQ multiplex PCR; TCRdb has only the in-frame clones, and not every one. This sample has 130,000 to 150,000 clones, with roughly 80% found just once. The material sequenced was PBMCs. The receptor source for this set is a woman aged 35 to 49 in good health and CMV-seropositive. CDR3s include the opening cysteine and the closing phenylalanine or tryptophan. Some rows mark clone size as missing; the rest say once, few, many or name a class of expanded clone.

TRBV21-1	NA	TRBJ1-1	CASSPQVEAFF
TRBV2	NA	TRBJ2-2	CASSKPGTGGDTGELFF
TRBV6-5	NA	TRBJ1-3	CASRTWSSGNTIYF
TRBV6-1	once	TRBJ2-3	CASSEGAGSGLRTDTQYF
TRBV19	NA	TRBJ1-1	CASAAAISSEAFF
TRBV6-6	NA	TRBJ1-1	CASSYLGQGAGTEAFF
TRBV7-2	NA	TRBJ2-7	CASSPLRGYEQYF
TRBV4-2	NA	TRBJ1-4	CASSRKLGQGGDSVVIREKLFF
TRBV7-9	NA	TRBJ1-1	CASSSRTGTNTEAFF
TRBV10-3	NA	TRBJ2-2	CAALPGQGDTGELFF
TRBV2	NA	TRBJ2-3	CASSEPNSDTQYF
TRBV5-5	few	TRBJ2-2	CASSHYYGELFF
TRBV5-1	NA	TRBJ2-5	CASSPVAGGTETQYF
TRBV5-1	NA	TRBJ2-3	CASNAGGTDTQYF
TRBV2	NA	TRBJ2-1	CASALASGGAYEQFF
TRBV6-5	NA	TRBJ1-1	CASSFARNTEAFF
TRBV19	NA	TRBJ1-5	CASSPRQGLNQPQHF
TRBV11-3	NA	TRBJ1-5	CASSALTGPNQPQHF
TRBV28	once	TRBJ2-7	CASSLRDRGTYEQYF
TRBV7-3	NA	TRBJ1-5	CASSVTGKVALCSNQPQHF
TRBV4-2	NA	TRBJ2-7	CASSHDGEGFSYEQYF
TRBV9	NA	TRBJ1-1	CASSVALNTEAFF
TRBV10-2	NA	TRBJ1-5	CASSEIGQGYYGQPQHF
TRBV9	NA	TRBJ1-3	CASSVKVGPGTGGAGNTIYF
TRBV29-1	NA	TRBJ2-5	CSELPVPQEAQYF
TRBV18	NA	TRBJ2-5	CASSPPSEETQYF
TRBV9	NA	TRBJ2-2	CASSRSVYNTGELFF
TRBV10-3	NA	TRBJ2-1	CAISAAGEYNEQFF
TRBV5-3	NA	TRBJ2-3	CARSGGTGCPDTQYF
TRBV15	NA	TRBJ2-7	CATSKAGYGQGKSYEQYF
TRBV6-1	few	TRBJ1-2	CASRKGTGDGYTF
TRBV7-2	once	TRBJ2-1	CASSLGRGINEQFF
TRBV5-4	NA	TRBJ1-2	CASSLGLGLSYGYTF
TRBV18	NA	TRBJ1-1	CASSFGTGLTEAFF
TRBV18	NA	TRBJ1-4	CASSPPFTGQGVSTNEKLFF
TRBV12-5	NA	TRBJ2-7	CASGSGQGADYEQYF
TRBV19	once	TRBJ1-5	CASRGQGNQPQHF
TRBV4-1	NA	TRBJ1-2	CASSQEMAGTYNYGYTF
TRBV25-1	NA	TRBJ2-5	CASSRLGQETQYF
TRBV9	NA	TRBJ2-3	CASSRGITDTQYF
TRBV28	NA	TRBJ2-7	CASSSPGQRLYEQYF
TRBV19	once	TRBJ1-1	CASGFTGNTEAFF
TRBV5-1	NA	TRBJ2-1	CASTPWGGVDEQFF
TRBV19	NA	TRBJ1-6	CASSIFGQANSPLHF
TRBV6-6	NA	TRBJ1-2	CASSYSSDRELGYTF
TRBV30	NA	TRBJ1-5	CAWRPGQGARQPQHF
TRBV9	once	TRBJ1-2	CASSPGQGYGYTF
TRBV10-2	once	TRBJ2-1	CASRGELGGEQFF
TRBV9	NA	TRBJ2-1	CASSPSGGSYNEQFF
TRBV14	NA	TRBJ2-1	CASSQELAGEQFF
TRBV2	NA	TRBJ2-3	CASNLSGVGPDTQYF
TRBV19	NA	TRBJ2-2	CASSIDRGGTGELFF
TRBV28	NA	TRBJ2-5	CASSSRSGGALGTQYF